These 22 T cell receptor beta chains originate from one sample sequenced in a study of beta chain features in type 1 diabetes. Since all of the isolated RNA was reverse transcribed, expressed TCRB transcripts were what got sequenced. Some clones are missing from TCRdb's copy, which holds only in-frame ones; the method was immunoSEQ multiplex PCR. Counted here are around 300,000 clones, about 8.5% occurring once; the ten biggest clones make up 0.9% to 1.2%. Sequences were obtained from central memory CD4+ T cells from blood. These TCRs come from a woman in her late teens or twenties in good health.

This clone was seen a few times. The J gene is TRBJ2-5, the V gene TRBV19; D remains ambiguous. V lost 4 bases and J 2 bases, leaving 11 bases between the germline ends. Germline CDR1 and CDR2: LNHDA and SQIVND (reference sequence). The CDR3 covers 14 residues. The DNA of the CDR3 is TGTGCCAGTAGTAAGACGAGAGCACAAGAGACCCAGTACTTC. Amino acid sequence: CASSKTRAQETQYF.

The V gene is TRBV28, the J gene TRBJ1-3; D is ambiguous. Germline V gene data show CDR1 as MDHEN and CDR2 as SYDVKM. The CDR3 is made up of 16 amino acids. V was clipped by 6 bases and J by 0 bases, with 15 bases between them. DNA for the CDR3: TGTGCCAGCAGACTGGGCCGGCGGGTCTCTGGAAACACCATATATTTT. Protein: CASRLGRRVSGNTIYF. Full variable domain (rest looked up from reference TRBV28 and TRBJ1-3): DVKVTQSSRYLVKRTGEKVFLECVQDMDHENMFWYRQDPGLGLRLIYFSYDVKMKEKGDIPEGYSVSREKKERFSLILESASTNQTSMYLCASRLGRRVSGNTIYFGEGSWLTVV.

The rearrangement joins TRBV6-5 to TRBJ1-6; D uncertain. There are 13 residues in the CDR3. Trimming took off 6 bases at V and 6 bases at J, with 9 bases between the two ends. Germline V CDR1 and CDR2: MNHEY, SVGAGI. The CDR3 spells CASRPNRNSPLHF. CDR3 DNA sequence: TGTGCCAGCAGGCCGAACCGTAATTCACCCCTCCACTTT.

This clone was detected ten times or more. The chain carries TRBV28 and TRBJ2-3; 9 positions agree with TRBD2. CDR1 and CDR2 from the germline V gene are MDHEN and SYDVKM. J lost 0 bases, V lost 5 bases, and 9 bases had no gene match. The CDR3 length is 17 residues. CDR3 loop: CASSPLAGKTSTDTQYF. The CDR3 coding sequence is TGTGCCAGCAGTCCTCTAGCGGGGAAGACTAGCACAGATACGCAGTATTTT.

The chain is built from TRBV18 and TRBJ2-5; D is ambiguous. This CDR3 contains 13 residues. Trimming took 2 bases from V and 2 from J, leaving 6 bases between them. Germline lookup yields CDR1 KGHSH and CDR2 LQKENI. The CDR3 coding sequence is TGTGCCAGCTCACCAGCGCCACAAGAGACCCAGTACTTC. Translated: CASSPAPQETQYF.

A note on this clone: One end of the junction varies from germline; a read error may be responsible. This chain uses TRBV30 with TRBJ2-6; a possible D gene is TRBD1 (5 bases). The CDR3 is made up of 15 amino acids. Germline lookup yields CDR1 GTSNPN and CDR2 SVGIG (reference sequence). In nucleotides, the CDR3 is TGTGCCTGGAGTGTACTATCCTCTGGGGCCAACGGCCTGACTTTC. It yields the protein CAWSVLSSGANGLTF.

This clone was detected a few times. The rearrangement uses TRBV7-9 and TRBJ1-4; D remains unclear. The CDR3 contains 13 residues. Looked up from germline, CDR1 is SEHNR and CDR2 is FQNEAQ (reference sequence). V was pared by 10 bases and J by 0 bases, with 9 bases between. The CDR3 DNA reads as TGTGCCATCGACCATGCAACTAATGAAAAACTGTTTTTT. Translated: CAIDHATNEKLFF.

V and J are TRBV9 and TRBJ2-3, with D unclear. This CDR3 comprises 16 residues. Germline assignment: CDR1 SGDLS and CDR2 YYNGEE. V lost 0 bases and J 3 bases, leaving 14 bases between the germline ends. The CDR3 DNA is TGTGCCAGCAGCGTAGGGCGAAGCACTTTAACAGATACGCAGTATTTT. Translating it yields CASSVGRSTLTDTQYF.

This clone has at least ten counts. The CDR3 bases are TGTGCTAGTGGTTTGGGAGACAGCTCCAATCAGCCCCAGCATTTT. Its translation is CASGLGDSSNQPQHF. The J gene is TRBJ1-5, the V gene TRBV12-5; weak D call: TRBD1 (5 bases). V dropped 1 base and J dropped 3 bases, with 10 bases sitting between them. The CDR3 consists of 15 residues. Germline V lookup: CDR1 LGHNT, CDR2 FRNRAP.

This clone was observed a handful of times. The rearrangement links TRBV25-1 to TRBJ2-5, with no clear D. V was pared by 2 bases and J by 2 bases, with 12 bases between. This CDR3 region has 15 residues. CDR1 MGHDK and CDR2 SYGVNS come from the germline V gene. This chain's CDR3 is CASSEPSTVQETQYF. The CDR3 DNA reads as TGTGCCAGCAGTGAACCATCCACAGTTCAAGAGACCCAGTACTTC.

The rearrangement links TRBV6-5 to TRBJ2-5; tentative D call: TRBD1 (5 bases). This CDR3 region has 15 residues. V gave up 0 bases and J gave up 7 bases, with 15 bases separating them. Germline V lookup: CDR1 MNHEY, CDR2 SVGAGI. The DNA of the CDR3 is TGTGCCAGCAGTTACTCGAGGACAATGCCTTGGACCCAGTACTTC. This sequence encodes CASSYSRTMPWTQYF.

This clone was seen a handful of times. The CDR3 reads CASSPTAGNTGELFF. CDR3 nucleotides: TGTGCCAGCAGTCCCACCGCGGGGAACACCGGGGAGCTGTTTTTT. This sequence joins TRBV7-9 and TRBJ2-2; a possible D gene is TRBD2 (5 bases). Germline assignment: CDR1 SEHNR and CDR2 FQNEAQ (reference sequence). The CDR3 spans 15 residues. Trimming shortened V by 6 bases and J by 1 base, and 12 bases separated the two germline ends. The whole variable domain, filled in from reference TRBV7-9 and TRBJ2-2, reads DTGVSQNPRHKITKRGQNVTFRCDPISEHNRLYWYRQTLGQGPEFLTYFQNEAQLEKSRLLSDRFSAERPKGSFSTLEIQRTEQGDSAMYLCASSPTAGNTGELFFGEGSRLTVL.

This clone was observed at least ten times. The chain is built from TRBV4-1 and TRBJ1-4; D not resolved. V lost 0 bases to trimming and J lost 4 bases, with 12 bases between them. The CDR3 consists of 16 residues. The germline V gene encodes CDR1 MGHRA and CDR2 YSYEKL. The CDR3 DNA reads TGCGCCAGCAGCCAAGATCATCTACAAGTTAATGAAAAACTGTTTTTT. Translating it yields CASSQDHLQVNEKLFF.

This clone was picked up many times. The chain uses TRBV4-3 and TRBJ2-3, with 9 bases fitting TRBD2. This CDR3 is built from 15 residues. The V and J ends lost 1 base and 5 bases, in that order; junction bases with no gene match: 4. CDR1 is LGHNA and CDR2 is YSLEER in the germline V gene. The CDR3 nucleotides are TGCGCCAGCAGCCAAGGGCTAGCGGGGCAAGATACGCAGTATTTT. It specifies CASSQGLAGQDTQYF.

Many counts were recorded for this clone. The rearrangement uses TRBV5-6 and TRBJ2-1; 11 bases are a match to TRBD2. The germline V gene encodes CDR1 SGHDT and CDR2 YYEEEE. The V gene end was trimmed by 3 bases and the J gene end by 12 bases; junction bases not matched to a gene: 5. The CDR3 extends over 13 amino acids. CDR3: CASSSFGLAGQFF. The CDR3 DNA sequence: TGTGCCAGCAGCTCGTTCGGACTAGCGGGGCAGTTCTTC.

This chain joins TRBV6-1 and TRBJ2-7, with D possibly TRBD2 on 5 matching bases. The germline gives CDR1 MNHNS, CDR2 SASEGT. The CDR3 contains 15 residues. The V gene lost 8 bases and the J gene lost 3 bases, with 20 bases spanning the gap. The CDR3 sequence: CASARLQPEGYEQYF. As DNA, the CDR3 is TGTGCCAGCGCTCGGCTACAGCCTGAGGGCTACGAGCAGTACTTC.

This clone was seen a few times. This chain connects TRBV7-9 to TRBJ1-2, with no clear D. CDR3 size: 12 residues. Trimming took 5 bases from V and 11 from J, leaving 15 bases between them. The germline V gene encodes CDR1 SEHNR and CDR2 FQNEAQ (reference sequence). The CDR3 DNA sequence: TGTGCCAGCAGCCCCGACTCGGGGATTTACACCTTC. Translated: CASSPDSGIYTF.

This chain links TRBV11-2 with TRBJ2-5; D gene uncertain. The CDR3 loop spans 13 amino acids. Germline CDR1 and CDR2: SGHAT and FQNNGV. The V end lost 4 bases, the J end lost 3 bases, and 9 bases lay between the germline ends. The CDR3 DNA sequence: TGTGCCAGCAGCTGGAGCACGGAAGAGACCCAGTACTTC. It translates to CASSWSTEETQYF.

About this clone itself: Other DNA variants within this sample encode the same CDR3. The chain joins TRBV5-1 to TRBJ2-7; 8 nucleotides align to TRBD2. Germline V gene data show CDR1 as SGHRS and CDR2 as YFSETQ. V lost 0 bases to trimming and J lost 3 bases; unmatched junction nucleotides: 11. The CDR3 spans 17 residues. The CDR3 sequence: CASSLVGRGASSYEQYF. CDR3 DNA: TGCGCCAGCAGCTTGGTTGGGCGGGGGGCATCTAGCTACGAGCAGTACTTC.

This clone was found a few times. The chain links TRBV7-2 to TRBJ1-4, with D uncertain. Trimming removed 1 base from V and 3 bases from J, with 3 bases in between. The CDR3 length is 13 residues. Germline CDR1 and CDR2: SGHTA and FQGNSA. The CDR3 spells CASSLDPNEKLFF. The CDR3 nucleotides read TGTGCCAGCAGCTTAGACCCTAATGAAAAACTGTTTTTT.

The table lists this clone with a few counts. Relative to the germline gene, one junction end is altered; a read error may explain this. The rearrangement links TRBV5-1 to TRBJ2-5; maybe TRBD2 (6 bases). The CDR3 consists of 14 residues. CDR1 and CDR2 (germline): SGHRS, YFSETQ. The CDR3 coding sequence is TGTGCCAGCAGCTTGGAATACGGGGGAACGGCCCAGTACTTC. Translated: CASSLEYGGTAQYF.

This clone was detected ten times or more. J is TRBJ2-1 and V is TRBV4-2, with D possibly matching TRBD2 (6 bases). V lost 3 bases to trimming and J lost 7 bases, with 19 bases between them. Per the germline V gene, CDR1 is LGHNA and CDR2 is YNFKEQ. The CDR3 is 16 amino acids. CDR3 in amino acids: CASSQAGGTLGNEQFF. CDR3 nucleotide sequence: TGTGCCAGCAGCCAGGCCGGAGGGACCCTGGGGAATGAGCAGTTCTTC.